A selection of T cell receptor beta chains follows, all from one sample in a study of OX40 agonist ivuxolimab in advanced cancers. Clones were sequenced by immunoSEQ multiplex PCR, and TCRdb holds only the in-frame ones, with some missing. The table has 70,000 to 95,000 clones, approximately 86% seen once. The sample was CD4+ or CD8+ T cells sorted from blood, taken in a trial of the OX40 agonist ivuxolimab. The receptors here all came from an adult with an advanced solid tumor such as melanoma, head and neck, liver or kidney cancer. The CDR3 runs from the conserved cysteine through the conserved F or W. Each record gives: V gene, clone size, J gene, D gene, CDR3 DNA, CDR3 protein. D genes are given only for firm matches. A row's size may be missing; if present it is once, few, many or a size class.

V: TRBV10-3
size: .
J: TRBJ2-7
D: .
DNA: TGTGCCATCGGTCTTGGCTACGAGCAGTACTTC
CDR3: CAIGLGYEQYF

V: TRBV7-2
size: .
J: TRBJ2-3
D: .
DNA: TGTGCCAGCCGGACACCCCCAGATACGCAGTATTTT
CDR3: CASRTPPDTQYF

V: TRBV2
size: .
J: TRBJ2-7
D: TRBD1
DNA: TGTGCCAGCACAGGGGGATCCTCCTACGAGCAGTACTTC
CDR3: CASTGGSSYEQYF

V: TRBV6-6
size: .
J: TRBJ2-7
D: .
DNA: TGTGCCAGCTCCGGGGGAGTCTACGAGCAGTACTTC
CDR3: CASSGGVYEQYF

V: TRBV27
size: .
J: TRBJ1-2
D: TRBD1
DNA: TGTGCCAGCAGTTTCGGGACAGGGGTCTCTGGCTACACCTTC
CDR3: CASSFGTGVSGYTF

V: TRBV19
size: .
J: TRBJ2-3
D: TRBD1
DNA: TGTGCCAGTAGTACGCACAGGGGCCTCACAGATACGCAGTATTTT
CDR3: CASSTHRGLTDTQYF

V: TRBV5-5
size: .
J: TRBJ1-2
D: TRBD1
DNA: TGTGCCAGCAGCGCGACAGGGGTTGGCTACACCTTC
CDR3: CASSATGVGYTF

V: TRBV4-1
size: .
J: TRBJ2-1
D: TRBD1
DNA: TGCGCCAGCAGCCAAGGCAGCGCGGCACAGGGGGTTTGGGAGCAGTTCTTC
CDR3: CASSQGSAAQGVWEQFF

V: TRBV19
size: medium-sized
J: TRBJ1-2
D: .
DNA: TGTGCCAGTAGTATACGGTCTCGCGTCTATGGCTACACCTTC
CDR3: CASSIRSRVYGYTF

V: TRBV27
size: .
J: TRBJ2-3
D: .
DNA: TGTGCCAGCAGTTCCCCGGGCCGGAAGGATACGCAGTATTTT
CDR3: CASSSPGRKDTQYF

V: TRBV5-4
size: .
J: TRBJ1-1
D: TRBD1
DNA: TGTGCCAGCAGCTTGGACAGGGGGTTGGACACTGAAGCTTTCTTT
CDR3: CASSLDRGLDTEAFF

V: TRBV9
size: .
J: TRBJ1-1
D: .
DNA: TGTGCCAGCAGCGTAGACGGCAGGGCACTAGCTTTCTTT
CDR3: CASSVDGRALAFF

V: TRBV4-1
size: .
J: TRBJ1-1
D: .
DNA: TGCGCCAGCAGCCAAGTAACAGGGTGGACTGAAGCTTTCTTT
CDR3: CASSQVTGWTEAFF

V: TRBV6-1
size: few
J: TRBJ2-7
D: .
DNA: TGTGCCAGCAGTGAAGCTTTTTTTCGGGTGAGCTCCTACGAGCAGTACTTC
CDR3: CASSEAFFRVSSYEQYF

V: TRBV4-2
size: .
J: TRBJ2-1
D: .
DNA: TGTGCCAGCAGCCAAGATTGGGGGATAAGCAATGAGCAGTTCTTC
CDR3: CASSQDWGISNEQFF

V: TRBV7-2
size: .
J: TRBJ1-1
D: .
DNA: TGTGCCAGCAGCTTCTTGACCCAGCCCCATGAAGCTTTCTTT
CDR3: CASSFLTQPHEAFF

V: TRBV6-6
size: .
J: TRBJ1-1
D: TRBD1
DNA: TGTGCCAGCACCTACCCGGACAGGAGGACTGAAGCTTTCTTT
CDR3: CASTYPDRRTEAFF

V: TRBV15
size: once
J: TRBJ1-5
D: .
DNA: TGTGCCACCAGCAGAGATGGCCGGGGGGCGAATCAGCCCCAGCATTTT
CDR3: CATSRDGRGANQPQHF

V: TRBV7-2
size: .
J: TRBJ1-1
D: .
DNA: TGTGCCAGCAGCGTAGTTCCCCGGCGGGATGCTTTCTTT
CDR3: CASSVVPRRDAFF

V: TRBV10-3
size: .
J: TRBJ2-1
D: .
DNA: TGTGCCATCTCGGATCTTGGCCGGGACTTGTGGAAGCAGTTCTTC
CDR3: CAISDLGRDLWKQFF

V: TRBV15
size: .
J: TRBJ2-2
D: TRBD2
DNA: TGTGCCACCAGCAGGGGAGTATCGGGACTAGCGGACAACACCGGGGAGCTGTTTTTT
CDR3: CATSRGVSGLADNTGELFF

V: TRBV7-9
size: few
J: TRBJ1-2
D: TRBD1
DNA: TGTGCCAGCAGCCAGTCCAGTGAGGGGGCCTATGGCTACACCTTC
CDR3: CASSQSSEGAYGYTF

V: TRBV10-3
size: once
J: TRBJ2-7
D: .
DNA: TGTGCCATCAGTACAGGGTTGGGCTCCTACGAGCAGTACTTC
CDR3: CAISTGLGSYEQYF

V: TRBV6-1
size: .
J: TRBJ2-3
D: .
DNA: TGTGCCAGCAGTGACTCAGATACGCAGTATTTT
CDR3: CASSDSDTQYF

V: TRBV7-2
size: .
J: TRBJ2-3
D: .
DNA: TGTACCAGCAGCCCGACTAGCACAGATACGCAGTATTTT
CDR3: CTSSPTSTDTQYF

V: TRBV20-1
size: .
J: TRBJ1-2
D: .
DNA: TGCAGTGCTAGAGCCTATGGCTACACCTTC
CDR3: CSARAYGYTF

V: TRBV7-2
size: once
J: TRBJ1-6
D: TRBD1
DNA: TGTGCCAGCAGCGCCGGGACAGGGGGTACACCCCTCCACTTT
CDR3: CASSAGTGGTPLHF

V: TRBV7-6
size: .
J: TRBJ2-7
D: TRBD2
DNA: TGTGCCAGCAGCTTCGGACTAGCGGGAGAATCCTACGAGCAGTACTTC
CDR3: CASSFGLAGESYEQYF